This T cell receptor (beta chain) was sequenced in a study of blood T cell repertoires in COVID-19. Study overall: T cells, B-cell-depleted T cells, or PBMCs supplied cDNA or gDNA.

This clone has just a few counts. Authors' analysis steps: Reference gene primer amplification gave estimated nucleated cell counts. Sequencing was performed with immunoSEQ multiplex PCR; in TCRdb, only in-frame clones are kept and a portion is missing. The DNA was the basis for D and trimming; V, J and clone size are from that table. The table records some 85,000 clones, around 89% of them present only once. This receptor was obtained from a man over 45 with acute or convalescent COVID-19. Sequencing used peripheral blood.

The CDR3 bases are TGTGCCAGCAGCGTGACAGGGGTTGGTGAAGCTTTCTTT. Its translation: CASSVTGVGEAFF. The chain is built from TRBV9 and TRBJ1-1; 8 bases align to TRBD1. The length of the CDR3 is 13 residues. Trimming took 2 bases from V and 7 from J; bases not matched to a gene: 4. The germline CDR1 and CDR2 sequences are SGDLS and YYNGEE.